This T cell receptor beta chain was profiled in a study of blood T cell repertoires in COVID-19. As for the study in general: Samples representing acute and convalescent COVID-19 were sourced from the United States, Italy and Spain. In each case, the material was cDNA or gDNA derived from T cells, B-cell-depleted T cells, or PBMCs.

Original data processing: Amplification of reference gene primers provided the estimated nucleated cell counts. Profiled with immunoSEQ multiplex PCR; TCRdb holds only in-frame clones, not every one. The V and J calls and clone size are taken from that table; D and trimming were inferred from the DNA. Here the sample spans fewer than 200,000 clones, about three quarters being singletons. Germline-derived CDR1 and CDR2 are MGHDK and SYGVNS. The CDR3 is 15 amino acids. The V and J ends lost 4 bases and 4 bases respectively, with 14 bases between them. Material: peripheral blood. The clonotype comes from a man between 60 and 75 years old with acute or convalescent COVID-19. The rearrangement joins TRBV25-1 to TRBJ1-3; D uncertain. The CDR3 sequence is CASSGPSGRGNTIYF. CDR3 in DNA: TGTGCCAGCAGTGGCCCAAGCGGACGGGGAAACACCATATATTTT. Looking up the rest from reference TRBV25-1 and TRBJ1-3 gives the full variable domain: EADIYQTPRYLVIGTGKKITLECSQTMGHDKMYWYQQDPGMELHLIHYSYGVNSTEKGDLSSESTVSRIRTEHFPLTLESARPSHTSQYLCASSGPSGRGNTIYFGEGSWLTVV.